These T cell receptor beta chains were read from a single sample in a study of blood T cell repertoires in COVID-19. Clones were sequenced by immunoSEQ multiplex PCR, and TCRdb holds only the in-frame ones, with some missing. In the table there are hundreds of thousands of clones, approximately 89% of which are singletons. Sequencing input: peripheral blood. These TCRs come from a woman aged 65 to 85 with COVID-19, enrolled during active disease. The CDR3 runs from the conserved cysteine through the conserved F or W. A D gene is named only where the DNA matches it firmly. Clone size is given for some rows only: seen once, a few or many times, or a class if the clone is expanded.

clone size,J gene,V gene,D gene,CDR3 DNA,CDR3 protein
.,TRBJ2-3,TRBV19,.,TGTGCCAGTAGTCCCAGGGATATAGATACGCAGTATTTT,CASSPRDIDTQYF
once,TRBJ1-5,TRBV6-2/TRBV6-3,TRBD1,TGTGCCAGCAGCGACCCGGGACAGGTCACCCAAAGCAATCAGCCCCAGCATTTT,CASSDPGQVTQSNQPQHF
.,TRBJ1-2,TRBV7-9,TRBD1,TGTGCCAGCAGCCCCCCGGGACAGGGGCATGGCTACACCTTC,CASSPPGQGHGYTF
once,TRBJ2-7,TRBV29-1,TRBD2,TGCAGCGTTGTCCCACTAGCGGGAGTAGGCAACGAGCAGTACTTC,CSVVPLAGVGNEQYF
once,TRBJ2-3,TRBV14,TRBD2,TGTGCCAGCAGCCAAGAATCGAGCGGGATTAACACAGATACGCAGTATTTT,CASSQESSGINTDTQYF
few,TRBJ1-5,TRBV27,TRBD1,TGTGCCAGCAGGCAGGGGGACCCTTATAGCAATCAGCCCCAGCATTTT,CASRQGDPYSNQPQHF
.,TRBJ1-4,TRBV7-9,.,TGTGCCAGCAGCCCCTCGGCGGGAACGGGTGAAAAACTGTTTTTT,CASSPSAGTGEKLFF
.,TRBJ2-5,TRBV15,TRBD1,TGTGCCACCAGCGCCGGGACAGGGAGGGCCGGCGAGACCCAGTACTTC,CATSAGTGRAGETQYF
.,TRBJ2-1,TRBV27,TRBD1,TGTGCCAGCGCCGAGACAGGGGGAAACAACAATGAGCAGTTCTTC,CASAETGGNNNEQFF
many,TRBJ2-1,TRBV14,.,TGTGCCAGCAGCCACATAGCGATTGGATACAATGAGCAGTTCTTC,CASSHIAIGYNEQFF
.,TRBJ2-7,TRBV4-1,.,TGCGCCAGCAGCCAAGTTCTTGCAGGTACCTACGAGCAGTACTTC,CASSQVLAGTYEQYF
.,TRBJ2-7,TRBV27,.,TGTGCCAGCGCAGAGAATACAGGGTACGAGCAGTACTTC,CASAENTGYEQYF
.,TRBJ1-3,TRBV18,.,TGTGCCAGCTCACCATACACGGAGTCGGGAAACACCATATATTTT,CASSPYTESGNTIYF
.,TRBJ2-6,TRBV5-1,TRBD1,TGCGCCAGCAACCCAGGACAGGGATCCCACAGCTCTGGGGCCAACGTCCTGACTTTC,CASNPGQGSHSSGANVLTF
once,TRBJ1-1,TRBV9,TRBD1,TGTGCCAGCAGCGTAGGACAGGGGAGGACTGAAGCTTTCTTT,CASSVGQGRTEAFF
.,TRBJ2-1,TRBV6-5,TRBD1,TGTGCCAGCAGTCCGGGGACAGCTTACAATGAGCAGTTCTTC,CASSPGTAYNEQFF
.,TRBJ2-1,TRBV5-6,TRBD1,TGTGCCAGCAGCTTCCTGGACAGGGGGAATGAGCAGTTCTTC,CASSFLDRGNEQFF
.,TRBJ2-3,TRBV3-1/TRBV3-2,TRBD2,TGTGCCAGCAGCCAAGATCTAGCGGGAGTTTCTACAGATACGCAGTATTTT,CASSQDLAGVSTDTQYF
.,TRBJ1-2,TRBV3-1/TRBV3-2,TRBD1,TGTGCCAGCAGCCAGGGGACAGAGAGTTTCTATGGCTACACCTTC,CASSQGTESFYGYTF
.,TRBJ2-7,TRBV5-4,TRBD2,TGTGCCAGCAGCCTCGGGACTAGCGCGAGCTCCTACGAGCAGTACTTC,CASSLGTSASSYEQYF
.,TRBJ2-3,TRBV10-3,TRBD2,TGTGCCATCAGCGCCGGGAGGGATACGCAGTATTTT,CAISAGRDTQYF
.,TRBJ2-1,TRBV23-1,.,TGCGCCAGCAGTCCCCCGAGGGGGATCTCCTACAATGAGCAGTTCTTC,CASSPPRGISYNEQFF
.,TRBJ1-5,TRBV10-3,TRBD1,TGTGCCATCAAGGGGGCGGAGGAGCAGCCCCAGCATTTT,CAIKGAEEQPQHF
.,TRBJ2-7,TRBV24-1,TRBD2,TGTGCCACCAGTGATCCTGGACTAGCGGGATTTGAGCAGTACTTC,CATSDPGLAGFEQYF
few,TRBJ2-3,TRBV5-1,TRBD2,TGCGCCAGCAGCACCGGACTAGCGGGAAGCACAGATACGCAGTATTTT,CASSTGLAGSTDTQYF
.,TRBJ2-7,TRBV6-6,.,TGTGCCAGCAGACCCGGACAGAACTCCTACGAGCAGTACTTC,CASRPGQNSYEQYF
.,TRBJ2-7,TRBV6-5,TRBD1,TGTGCCAGCAGTTACCCCGGACAGGGGGTCTACGAGCAGTACTTC,CASSYPGQGVYEQYF
.,TRBJ2-1,TRBV5-4,TRBD2,TGTGCCAGCGAACTAGCGGGAGGTTGGAATGAGCAGTTCTTC,CASELAGGWNEQFF
.,TRBJ2-3,TRBV7-6,.,TGTGCCAGCAGCTTCCTGGACGGGGATGGCACAGATACGCAGTATTTT,CASSFLDGDGTDTQYF
.,TRBJ1-6,TRBV5-1,TRBD1,TGCGCCAGCAGTCTATCGGACAGGTTCAGTGCACCCCTCCACTTT,CASSLSDRFSAPLHF
.,TRBJ1-5,TRBV28,.,TGTGCCAGCAGTTCGCAGGGGAGCAATCAGCCCCAGCATTTT,CASSSQGSNQPQHF
.,TRBJ1-1,TRBV2,.,TGTGCCAGCAGTGAGGAGGGTTACACTGAAGCTTTCTTT,CASSEEGYTEAFF
.,TRBJ2-7,TRBV29-1,.,TGCAGCGTTGGTGACAGGAGCTCCTACGAGCAGTACTTC,CSVGDRSSYEQYF
few,TRBJ1-5,TRBV7-9,.,TGTGCCAGCAGCCCAGGGATTCAGCCCCAGCATTTT,CASSPGIQPQHF
.,TRBJ1-5,TRBV30,TRBD1,TGTGCCTGGGGTACAGGGGGCTCCAATCAGCCCCAGCATTTT,CAWGTGGSNQPQHF
.,TRBJ2-2,TRBV5-1,.,TGCGCCAGCAGCCCTAGCAGAACCGGGGAGCTGTTTTTT,CASSPSRTGELFF
.,TRBJ2-2,TRBV18,.,TGTGCCAGCTCACCTCTAGTAGAGGTAACAGGGAAGAACACCGGGGAGCTGTTTTTT,CASSPLVEVTGKNTGELFF
.,TRBJ2-7,TRBV7-2,TRBD2,TGTGCCAGCAGCTTAATGGGGGTAGGCGGGAGTTATTACGAGCAGTACTTC,CASSLMGVGGSYYEQYF
.,TRBJ2-7,TRBV19,TRBD1,TGTGCCAGTAGTATAGGAGGTCAGGGGGCAACCTACGAGCAGTACTTC,CASSIGGQGATYEQYF
.,TRBJ1-1,TRBV25-1,.,TGTGCCAGCAGGGGGGGTACTGGGCTCGCTGAAGCTTTCTTT,CASRGGTGLAEAFF
.,TRBJ1-5,TRBV28,.,TGTGCCAGCAGTTTAGATCGCAGGATCCAGCCCCAGCATTTT,CASSLDRRIQPQHF
.,TRBJ1-3,TRBV15,.,TGTGCCACCAGCAGAGATCTAGGAGGGAACACCATATATTTT,CATSRDLGGNTIYF
.,TRBJ2-3,TRBV3-1/TRBV3-2,.,TGTGCCAGCAGCCAAGGTAGGAGCGGGACAGATACGCAGTATTTT,CASSQGRSGTDTQYF
.,TRBJ2-4,TRBV7-7,TRBD2,TGTGCTAGCAGCACCCCACCCCAGGCCAGGACTAGAAAAAACATTCAGTACTTC,CASSTPPQARTRKNIQYF
.,TRBJ2-7,TRBV3-1/TRBV3-2,TRBD2,TGTGCCAGCAGCCAGGGACTAGCGGGATACTACGAGCAGTACTTC,CASSQGLAGYYEQYF
.,TRBJ1-5,TRBV6-1,.,TGTGCCAGCAGTGAATGGGGGGTTGGTCAGCCCCAGCATTTT,CASSEWGVGQPQHF
.,TRBJ2-4,TRBV5-1,TRBD1,TGCGCCAGCAGCTTAGCAGGACAGGGTTGGGACATTCAGTACTTC,CASSLAGQGWDIQYF
.,TRBJ1-2,TRBV19,TRBD1,TGTGCCAGTAGGAGAGGACAGGGCCAAAACTATGGCTACACCTTC,CASRRGQGQNYGYTF
.,TRBJ1-6,TRBV3-1/TRBV3-2,.,TGTGCCAGCAGCCAAAGCCACTATAATTCACCCCTCCACTTT,CASSQSHYNSPLHF
.,TRBJ2-3,TRBV2,TRBD2,TGTGCCAGCAGTGGACTAGCGGGATCGGGCACAGATACGCAGTATTTT,CASSGLAGSGTDTQYF
.,TRBJ2-7,TRBV7-3,.,TGTGCCAGCAGCTTAAGTTCCCCTCCGGGTTCCGAGCAGTACTTC,CASSLSSPPGSEQYF
.,TRBJ2-1,TRBV2,TRBD1,TGTGCCAGCAGCGGACAGGGGTATGAGCAGTTCTTC,CASSGQGYEQFF
.,TRBJ1-1,TRBV3-1/TRBV3-2,.,TGTGCCAGCAGCCAACCCGGGAAGAACACTGAAGCTTTCTTT,CASSQPGKNTEAFF
.,TRBJ2-1,TRBV11-2,.,TGTGCCAGCAGCTTAGGAGGGTTGGGAACTGAGCAGTTCTTC,CASSLGGLGTEQFF
.,TRBJ1-6,TRBV30,TRBD1,TGTGCCCGAAGAGAACAGGGGAATTCACCCCTCCACTTT,CARREQGNSPLHF
.,TRBJ2-3,TRBV12-3/TRBV12-4,TRBD1,TGTGCTTGGGGACAGGGGGCAGATACGCAGTATTTT,CAWGQGADTQYF
.,TRBJ1-1,TRBV6-2/TRBV6-3,.,TGTGCCAGCCGCCGTCCGGGACAGAACACTGAAGCTTTCTTT,CASRRPGQNTEAFF
.,TRBJ1-6,TRBV6-5,TRBD1,TGTGCCAGCAGTTACCAGGGACAGGGTTTTTCACCCCTCCACTTT,CASSYQGQGFSPLHF
.,TRBJ1-6,TRBV18,.,TGTGCCAGCTCGCCAAGACAGGATTCGGGTTCACCCCTCCACTTT,CASSPRQDSGSPLHF
.,TRBJ1-5,TRBV3-1/TRBV3-2,.,TGTGCCAGCAGCCAGCGACAGGCTCGGGGGCCCCAGCATTTT,CASSQRQARGPQHF